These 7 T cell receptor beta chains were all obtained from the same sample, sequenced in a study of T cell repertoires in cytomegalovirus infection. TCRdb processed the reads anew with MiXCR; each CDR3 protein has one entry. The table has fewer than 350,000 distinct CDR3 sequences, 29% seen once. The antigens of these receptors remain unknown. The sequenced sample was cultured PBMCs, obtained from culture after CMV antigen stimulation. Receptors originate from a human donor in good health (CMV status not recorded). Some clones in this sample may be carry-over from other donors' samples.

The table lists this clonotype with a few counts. CDR3 DNA: TGTGCCAGCAGTCGGGGACAGGGGTTTGGCTACACCTTC. It encodes CASSRGQGFGYTF. The V and J genes are TRBV12-3 or TRBV12-4 and TRBJ1-2, with 10 nucleotides matching TRBD1. This CDR3 region has 13 residues. After removal of 5 bases from V and 7 bases from J, the junction contained 4 bases not matched to a gene.

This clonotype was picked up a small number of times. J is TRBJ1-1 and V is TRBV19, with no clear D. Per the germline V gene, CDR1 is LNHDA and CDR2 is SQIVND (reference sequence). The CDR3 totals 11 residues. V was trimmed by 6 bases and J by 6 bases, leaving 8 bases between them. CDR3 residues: CASSGFPEAFF. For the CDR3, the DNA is TGTGCCAGTAGCGGGTTCCCTGAAGCTTTCTTT.

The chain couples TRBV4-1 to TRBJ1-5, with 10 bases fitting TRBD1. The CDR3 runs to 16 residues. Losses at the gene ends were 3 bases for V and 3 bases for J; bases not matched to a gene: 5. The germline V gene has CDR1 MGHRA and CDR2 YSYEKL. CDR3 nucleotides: TGCGCCAGCAGCCAGGGACAGGGGAACTCCAATCAGCCCCAGCATTTT. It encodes CASSQGQGNSNQPQHF.

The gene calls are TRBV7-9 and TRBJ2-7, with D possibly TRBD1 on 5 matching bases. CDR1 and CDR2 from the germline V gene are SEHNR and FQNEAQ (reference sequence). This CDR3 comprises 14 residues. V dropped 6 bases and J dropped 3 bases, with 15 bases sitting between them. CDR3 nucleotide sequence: TGTGCCAGCAGTCGGGTGGACATGGTCTACGAGCAGTACTTC. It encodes CASSRVDMVYEQYF.

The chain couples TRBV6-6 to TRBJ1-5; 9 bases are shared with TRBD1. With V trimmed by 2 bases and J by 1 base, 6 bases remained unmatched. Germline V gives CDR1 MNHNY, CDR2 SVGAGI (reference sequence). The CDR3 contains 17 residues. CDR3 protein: CASSYIRGQGSNQPQHF. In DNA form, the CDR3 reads TGTGCCAGCAGTTACATCCGGGGACAGGGAAGCAATCAGCCCCAGCATTTT.

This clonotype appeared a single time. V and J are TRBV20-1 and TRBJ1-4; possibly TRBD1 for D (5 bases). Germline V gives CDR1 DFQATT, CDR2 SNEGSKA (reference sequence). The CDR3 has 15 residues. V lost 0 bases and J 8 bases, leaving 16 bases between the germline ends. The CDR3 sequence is CSAREAASGREKLFF. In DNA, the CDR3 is TGCAGTGCTAGAGAGGCGGCTTCGGGGCGAGAAAAACTGTTTTTT.

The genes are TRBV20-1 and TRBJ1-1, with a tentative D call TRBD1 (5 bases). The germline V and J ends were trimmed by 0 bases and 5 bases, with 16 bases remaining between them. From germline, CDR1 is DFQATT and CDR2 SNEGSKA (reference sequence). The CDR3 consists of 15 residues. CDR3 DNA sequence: TGCAGTGCTAGAGATTCGAGGGGCGTAATAACTGAAGCTTTCTTT. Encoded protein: CSARDSRGVITEAFF.